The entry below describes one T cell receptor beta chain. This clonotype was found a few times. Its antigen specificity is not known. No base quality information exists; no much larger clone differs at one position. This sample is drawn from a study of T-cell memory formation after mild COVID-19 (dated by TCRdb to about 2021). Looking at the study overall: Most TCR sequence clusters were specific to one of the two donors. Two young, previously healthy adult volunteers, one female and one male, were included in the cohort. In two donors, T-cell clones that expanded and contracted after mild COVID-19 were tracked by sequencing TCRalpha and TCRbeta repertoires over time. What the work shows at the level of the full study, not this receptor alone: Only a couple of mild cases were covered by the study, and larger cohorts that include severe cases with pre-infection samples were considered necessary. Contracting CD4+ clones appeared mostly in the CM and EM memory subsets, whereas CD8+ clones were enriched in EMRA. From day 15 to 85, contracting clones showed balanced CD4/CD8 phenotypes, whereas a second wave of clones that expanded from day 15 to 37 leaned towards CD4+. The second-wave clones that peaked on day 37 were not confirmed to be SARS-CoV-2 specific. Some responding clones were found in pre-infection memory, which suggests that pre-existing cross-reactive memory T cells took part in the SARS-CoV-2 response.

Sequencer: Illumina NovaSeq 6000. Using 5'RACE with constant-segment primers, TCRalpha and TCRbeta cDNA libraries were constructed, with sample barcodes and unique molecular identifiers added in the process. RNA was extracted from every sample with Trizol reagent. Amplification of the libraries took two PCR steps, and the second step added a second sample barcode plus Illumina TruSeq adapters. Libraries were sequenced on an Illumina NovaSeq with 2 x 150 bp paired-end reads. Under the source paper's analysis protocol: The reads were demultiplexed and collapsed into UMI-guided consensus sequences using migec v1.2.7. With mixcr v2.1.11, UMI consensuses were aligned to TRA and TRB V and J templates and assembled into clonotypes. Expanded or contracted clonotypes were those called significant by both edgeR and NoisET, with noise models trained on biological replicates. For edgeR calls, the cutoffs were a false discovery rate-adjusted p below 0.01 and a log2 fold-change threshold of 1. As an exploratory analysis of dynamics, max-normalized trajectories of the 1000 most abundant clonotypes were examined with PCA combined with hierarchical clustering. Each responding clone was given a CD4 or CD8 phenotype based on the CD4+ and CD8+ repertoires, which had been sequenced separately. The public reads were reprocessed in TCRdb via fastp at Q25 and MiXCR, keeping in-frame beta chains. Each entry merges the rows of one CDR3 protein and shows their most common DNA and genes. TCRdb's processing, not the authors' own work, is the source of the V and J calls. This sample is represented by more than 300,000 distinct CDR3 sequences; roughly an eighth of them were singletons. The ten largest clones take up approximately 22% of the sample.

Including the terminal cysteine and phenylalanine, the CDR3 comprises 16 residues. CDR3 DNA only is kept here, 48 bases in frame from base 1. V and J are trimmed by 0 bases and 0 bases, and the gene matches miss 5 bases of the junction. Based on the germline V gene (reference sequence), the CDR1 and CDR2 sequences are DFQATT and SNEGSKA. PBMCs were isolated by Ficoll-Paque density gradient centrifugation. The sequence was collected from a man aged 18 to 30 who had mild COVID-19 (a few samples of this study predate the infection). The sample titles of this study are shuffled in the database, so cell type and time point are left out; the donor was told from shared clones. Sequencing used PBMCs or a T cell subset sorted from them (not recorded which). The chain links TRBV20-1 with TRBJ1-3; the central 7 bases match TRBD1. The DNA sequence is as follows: TGCAGTGCTAGAGATAGGCACAGGGGCTCTGGAAACACCATATATTTT. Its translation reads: CSARDRHRGSGNTIYF.